Reported below is one T cell receptor (beta chain). Its target is not known. The data belong to a study of cytomegalovirus exposure and HLA in healthy donors. On the study more broadly: In an earlier analysis, approximately 120 million unique TCR beta sequences were found from 150 million to 200 million T cells. Broader study findings: The Asian-associated ancestry cluster reportedly had fewer N-insertions than the approximately 650-donor mean in a later analysis. It was likely that a cluster of highly shared sequence variants was a sequencing artifact. Altogether, 150 to 200 TCR beta chains were recorded as cytomegalovirus-associated.

CDR3 length: 12 amino acids. Trimming removed 3 bases at V and 4 bases at J, with 4 bases between. Germline-derived CDR1 and CDR2 are SGHAT and FQNNGV. PCR primers comprised 60 Vbeta and 13 Jbeta primers. Profiling relied on immunoSEQ multiplex PCR, and the TCRdb table lists in-frame clones only, not all of them. The sample lists roughly 48,000 clones; around 69% were seen once. The chain links TRBV11-2 to TRBJ1-3, with D uncertain. This clonotype was obtained from a woman in her 30s in good health and CMV-seronegative. The source material was PBMCs. The CDR3 DNA sequence: TGTGCCAGCAGCTTCGTGGGAAACACCATATATTTT. It translates to CASSFVGNTIYF.